The rows below give T cell receptor beta chains drawn from one sample of a study of CD8 T cell repertoires and HIV-1 epitope variants. Repertoires were generated with immunoSEQ multiplex PCR, while TCRdb's copy carries only in-frame clones and drops some. The data contain under 100,000 clones, over 70% of them singletons. Material: uncultured baseline CD8+ T cells from peripheral blood mononuclear cells (PBMCs). Source of these receptors: a male donor with HIV. The CDR3 runs from the conserved cysteine through the conserved F or W. Each record gives: V gene, J gene, clone size, D gene, CDR3 length, CDR3 protein, CDR3 DNA. The D gene is left open where the match is weak. Clone size, where shown, is once, few, many, or a class for clones that have expanded.

V gene: TRBV9
J gene: TRBJ2-7
clone size: once
D gene: TRBD2
CDR3 length: 15
CDR3 protein: CASSVEAGGTYEQYF
CDR3 DNA: TGTGCCAGCAGCGTAGAGGCGGGGGGGACCTACGAGCAGTACTTC

V gene: TRBV5-1
J gene: TRBJ1-4
clone size: -
D gene: -
CDR3 length: 14
CDR3 protein: CASSLGRGYEKLFF
CDR3 DNA: TGCGCCAGCAGCTTGGGCAGGGGCTATGAAAAACTGTTTTTT

V gene: TRBV7-9
J gene: TRBJ2-1
clone size: -
D gene: TRBD2
CDR3 length: 15
CDR3 protein: CASSFLAGGSNEQFF
CDR3 DNA: TGTGCCAGCAGCTTCCTGGCGGGAGGGTCCAATGAGCAGTTCTTC

V gene: TRBV7-9
J gene: TRBJ2-3
clone size: few
D gene: TRBD1
CDR3 length: 14
CDR3 protein: CASSSTIQGDTQYF
CDR3 DNA: TGTGCCAGCAGCTCCACCATACAGGGGGATACGCAGTATTTT

V gene: TRBV27
J gene: TRBJ2-1
clone size: many
D gene: TRBD2
CDR3 length: 17
CDR3 protein: CASSPTTSGYSYNEQFF
CDR3 DNA: TGTGCCAGCAGTCCTACGACTAGCGGCTACTCCTACAATGAGCAGTTCTTC

V gene: TRBV29-1
J gene: TRBJ1-4
clone size: -
D gene: -
CDR3 length: 15
CDR3 protein: CSGSVGQNTNEKLFF
CDR3 DNA: TGCAGCGGTTCTGTAGGACAGAATACTAATGAAAAACTGTTTTTT

V gene: TRBV19
J gene: TRBJ2-7
clone size: -
D gene: TRBD1
CDR3 length: 12
CDR3 protein: CASTQQGQEQYF
CDR3 DNA: TGTGCCAGTACCCAACAGGGGCAAGAGCAGTACTTC

V gene: TRBV7-2
J gene: TRBJ2-7
clone size: -
D gene: -
CDR3 length: 14
CDR3 protein: CASSLVGASDEQYF
CDR3 DNA: TGTGCCAGCAGCTTAGTCGGAGCTAGCGACGAGCAGTACTTC

V gene: TRBV5-1
J gene: TRBJ2-2
clone size: -
D gene: -
CDR3 length: 15
CDR3 protein: CASSESVANTGELFF
CDR3 DNA: TGCGCCAGCAGCGAGTCAGTTGCGAACACCGGGGAGCTGTTTTTT

V gene: TRBV18
J gene: TRBJ1-2
clone size: -
D gene: -
CDR3 length: 14
CDR3 protein: CASSSRDTLYGYTF
CDR3 DNA: TGTGCCAGCTCATCCCGGGACACACTCTATGGCTACACCTTC

V gene: TRBV27
J gene: TRBJ2-7
clone size: -
D gene: TRBD2
CDR3 length: 15
CDR3 protein: CASRRGSRSSYEQYF
CDR3 DNA: TGTGCCAGCAGGCGGGGGTCGAGGAGCTCCTACGAGCAGTACTTC

V gene: TRBV7-9
J gene: TRBJ1-4
clone size: -
D gene: TRBD1
CDR3 length: 15
CDR3 protein: CASSSEDRDNEKLFF
CDR3 DNA: TGTGCCAGCAGCTCGGAGGACAGGGACAATGAAAAACTGTTTTTT

V gene: TRBV4-1
J gene: TRBJ1-2
clone size: few
D gene: TRBD1
CDR3 length: 15
CDR3 protein: CASSQPGTGYYGYTF
CDR3 DNA: TGCGCCAGCAGCCAACCCGGGACAGGGTACTATGGCTACACCTTC

V gene: TRBV6-5
J gene: TRBJ2-1
clone size: -
D gene: TRBD1
CDR3 length: 14
CDR3 protein: CASRGQGARNEQFF
CDR3 DNA: TGTGCCAGCAGGGGACAGGGGGCTCGAAATGAGCAGTTCTTC

V gene: TRBV10-3
J gene: TRBJ2-4
clone size: -
D gene: -
CDR3 length: 15
CDR3 protein: CAISGDTLAKNIQYF
CDR3 DNA: TGTGCCATCAGCGGGGACACCTTAGCCAAAAACATTCAGTACTTC

V gene: TRBV6-6
J gene: TRBJ1-6
clone size: -
D gene: -
CDR3 length: 15
CDR3 protein: CASSYPRGMDSPLHF
CDR3 DNA: TGTGCCAGCAGTTACCCTCGGGGGATGGATTCACCCCTCCACTTT

V gene: TRBV7-8
J gene: TRBJ2-7
clone size: -
D gene: TRBD1
CDR3 length: 14
CDR3 protein: CASSLRQGAREQYF
CDR3 DNA: TGTGCCAGCAGCTTAAGACAGGGGGCAAGGGAGCAGTACTTC

V gene: TRBV28
J gene: TRBJ2-3
clone size: -
D gene: -
CDR3 length: 13
CDR3 protein: CASSWTAADTQYF
CDR3 DNA: TGTGCCAGCAGTTGGACAGCCGCAGATACGCAGTATTTT

V gene: TRBV18
J gene: TRBJ2-7
clone size: -
D gene: TRBD1
CDR3 length: 15
CDR3 protein: CASRSGTGVSYEQYF
CDR3 DNA: TGTGCCAGCCGTTCGGGGACAGGGGTCTCCTACGAGCAGTACTTC

V gene: TRBV7-2
J gene: TRBJ2-7
clone size: -
D gene: TRBD2
CDR3 length: 13
CDR3 protein: CASSGLAGNEQYF
CDR3 DNA: TGTGCCAGCAGCGGACTAGCGGGGAACGAGCAGTACTTC

V gene: TRBV5-6
J gene: TRBJ1-1
clone size: few
D gene: -
CDR3 length: 13
CDR3 protein: CASSSGINTEAFF
CDR3 DNA: TGTGCCAGCAGCTCCGGGATTAACACTGAAGCTTTCTTT

V gene: TRBV29-1
J gene: TRBJ1-6
clone size: few
D gene: TRBD1
CDR3 length: 14
CDR3 protein: CSVDSGTAGSPLHF
CDR3 DNA: TGCAGCGTTGACTCCGGGACAGCGGGTTCACCCCTCCACTTT

V gene: TRBV28
J gene: TRBJ1-5
clone size: -
D gene: TRBD1
CDR3 length: 14
CDR3 protein: CASSKAGGRQPQHF
CDR3 DNA: TGTGCCAGCAGTAAAGCAGGGGGTCGCCAGCCCCAGCATTTT

V gene: TRBV23-1
J gene: TRBJ1-2
clone size: once
D gene: TRBD1
CDR3 length: 16
CDR3 protein: CASSQSSWDRNYGYTF
CDR3 DNA: TGCGCCAGCAGTCAATCCTCCTGGGACAGGAACTATGGCTACACCTTC

V gene: TRBV30
J gene: TRBJ2-4
clone size: -
D gene: -
CDR3 length: 14
CDR3 protein: CAWGIGRAKNIQYF
CDR3 DNA: TGTGCCTGGGGGATAGGTAGGGCCAAAAACATTCAGTACTTC

V gene: TRBV5-1
J gene: TRBJ2-7
clone size: -
D gene: -
CDR3 length: 14
CDR3 protein: CASSLYAASYEQYF
CDR3 DNA: TGCGCCAGCAGCTTGTACGCCGCCTCCTACGAGCAGTACTTC

V gene: TRBV27
J gene: TRBJ1-5
clone size: -
D gene: -
CDR3 length: 14
CDR3 protein: CASSFKGRDQPQHF
CDR3 DNA: TGTGCCAGCAGTTTCAAGGGGCGAGATCAGCCCCAGCATTTT

V gene: TRBV25-1
J gene: TRBJ2-7
clone size: few
D gene: -
CDR3 length: 12
CDR3 protein: CASRGNNYEQYF
CDR3 DNA: TGTGCCAGCAGGGGCAACAACTACGAGCAGTACTTC

V gene: TRBV6-5
J gene: TRBJ1-2
clone size: -
D gene: TRBD1
CDR3 length: 14
CDR3 protein: CASRADRGGYGYTF
CDR3 DNA: TGTGCCAGCAGAGCTGACAGGGGAGGCTATGGCTACACCTTC

V gene: TRBV28
J gene: TRBJ1-5
clone size: -
D gene: -
CDR3 length: 13
CDR3 protein: CASNRGREGPQHF
CDR3 DNA: TGTGCCAGCAACCGTGGCAGGGAGGGGCCCCAGCATTTT

V gene: TRBV7-2
J gene: TRBJ1-5
clone size: few
D gene: -
CDR3 length: 13
CDR3 protein: CASSPNRNQPQHF
CDR3 DNA: TGTGCCAGCAGCCCAAACAGGAATCAGCCCCAGCATTTT

V gene: TRBV5-6
J gene: TRBJ2-1
clone size: -
D gene: TRBD1
CDR3 length: 14
CDR3 protein: CASNPGQGYNEQFF
CDR3 DNA: TGTGCCAGCAACCCGGGACAGGGGTACAATGAGCAGTTCTTC

V gene: TRBV28
J gene: TRBJ1-4
clone size: -
D gene: -
CDR3 length: 15
CDR3 protein: CASSLSDLTNEKLFF
CDR3 DNA: TGTGCCAGCAGTTTAAGCGACTTAACTAATGAAAAACTGTTTTTT

V gene: TRBV9
J gene: TRBJ2-3
clone size: few
D gene: -
CDR3 length: 16
CDR3 protein: CASSDTALGGPDTQYF
CDR3 DNA: TGTGCCAGCAGCGATACCGCTCTAGGGGGGCCAGATACGCAGTATTTT

V gene: TRBV28
J gene: TRBJ1-5
clone size: -
D gene: TRBD1
CDR3 length: 14
CDR3 protein: CASSLPGGHQPQHF
CDR3 DNA: TGTGCCAGCAGTCTACCAGGGGGTCACCAGCCCCAGCATTTT

V gene: TRBV19
J gene: TRBJ2-7
clone size: -
D gene: -
CDR3 length: 11
CDR3 protein: CASSKAREQYF
CDR3 DNA: TGTGCCAGTAGTAAGGCTCGCGAGCAGTACTTC

V gene: TRBV10-3
J gene: TRBJ2-5
clone size: -
D gene: -
CDR3 length: 12
CDR3 protein: CAIGGSVETQYF
CDR3 DNA: TGTGCCATCGGGGGGAGCGTTGAGACCCAGTACTTC

V gene: TRBV7-2
J gene: TRBJ2-6
clone size: -
D gene: -
CDR3 length: 15
CDR3 protein: CASSLGFSGANVLTF
CDR3 DNA: TGTGCCAGCAGCTTAGGATTCTCTGGGGCCAACGTCCTGACTTTC

V gene: TRBV29-1
J gene: TRBJ2-1
clone size: -
D gene: -
CDR3 length: 13
CDR3 protein: CSLTRGAGDEQFF
CDR3 DNA: TGCAGTCTTACCAGGGGCGCGGGGGATGAGCAGTTCTTC

V gene: TRBV9
J gene: TRBJ2-3
clone size: -
D gene: TRBD2
CDR3 length: 15
CDR3 protein: CASSQLAGESDTQYF
CDR3 DNA: TGTGCCAGCAGTCAACTAGCGGGAGAGTCAGATACGCAGTATTTT